This entry is about one TCR beta chain. Its antigen remains unidentified. The sample is drawn from a study of beta chain features in type 1 diabetes. Study summary: Healthy donors, compared against patients, showed similar age, gender and cell yields. Investigators examined nearly 110,000,000 sorted cells across all samples.

Since all of the isolated RNA was reverse transcribed, expressed TCRB transcripts were what got sequenced. Repertoires were generated with immunoSEQ multiplex PCR, while TCRdb's copy carries only in-frame clones and drops some. The data contain about 160,000 clones, 9% to 10% of them singletons. Study-wide results and limits: Patients with Type 1 diabetes showed moderately but significantly shorter TCRB CDR3s in all four CD4+ subsets. Cells with high TCR expression could be over-represented when cDNA is sequenced.

This clonotype was obtained from a woman between 18 and 30 years old in good health. Input material: central memory CD4+ T cells from blood.

The CDR3 nucleotides read TGTGCCAGCAGCTTTGGGCAGGCCTTAGATACGCAGTATTTT. Residues: CASSFGQALDTQYF. The gene calls are TRBV7-2 and TRBJ2-3; no firm D call. There are 14 residues in the CDR3. V was trimmed by 3 bases and J by 5 bases, leaving 12 bases between them. The germline CDR1 and CDR2 sequences are SGHTA and FQGNSA.